The subject of this entry is one T cell receptor (beta chain). This record belongs to a study of blood T cells in healthy people across ages. PCR was performed a second time for roughly 7 to 11 cycles using a sample-barcoded 5' primer and a J-beta primer mix. The yield of each sample was at least 2.5 million CDR3-containing paired-end reads. TCRdb itself ran the 5' RACE reads through MiXCR, one entry per CDR3 protein. Of 550,000 to 700,000 distinct CDR3 sequences detected, 27% appear once; the ten largest clones hold approximately 18%. The TCR originated in a woman in her sixties or seventies in good health. The sequenced sample was blood.

CDR3 residues: CASSFSGQNTEAFF. Written as DNA, the CDR3 is TGTGCCAGCAGCTTTTCCGGGCAGAACACTGAAGCTTTCTTT. The chain employs TRBV11-3 and TRBJ1-1; D gene ambiguous. Trimming stripped 3 bases from V and 1 base from J, with 9 bases between. Per germline, CDR1 SGHNT and CDR2 YENEEA. The CDR3 runs 14 residues.